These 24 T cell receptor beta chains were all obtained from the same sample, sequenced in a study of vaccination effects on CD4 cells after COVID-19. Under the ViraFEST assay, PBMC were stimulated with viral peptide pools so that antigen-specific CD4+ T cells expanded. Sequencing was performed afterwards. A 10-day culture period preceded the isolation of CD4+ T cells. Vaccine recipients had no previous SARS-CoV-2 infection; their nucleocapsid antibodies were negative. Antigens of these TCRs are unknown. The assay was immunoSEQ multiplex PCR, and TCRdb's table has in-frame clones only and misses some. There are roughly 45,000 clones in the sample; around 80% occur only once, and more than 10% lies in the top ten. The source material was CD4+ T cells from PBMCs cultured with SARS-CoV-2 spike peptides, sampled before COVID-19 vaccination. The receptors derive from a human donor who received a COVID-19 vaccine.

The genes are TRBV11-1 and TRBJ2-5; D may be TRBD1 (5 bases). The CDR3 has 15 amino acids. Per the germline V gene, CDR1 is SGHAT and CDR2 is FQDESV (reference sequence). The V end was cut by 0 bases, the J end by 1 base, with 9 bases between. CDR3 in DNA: TGTGCCAGCAGCTTAGCCTTCGACAGCCAAGAGACCCAGTACTTC. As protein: CASSLAFDSQETQYF.

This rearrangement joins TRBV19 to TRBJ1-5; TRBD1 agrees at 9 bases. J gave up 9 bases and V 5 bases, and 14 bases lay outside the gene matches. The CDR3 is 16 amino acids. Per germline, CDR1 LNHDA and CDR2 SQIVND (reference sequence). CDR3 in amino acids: CASSVPTGGTGRPQHF. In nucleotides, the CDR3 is TGTGCCAGTAGTGTACCGACAGGGGGTACGGGTCGGCCCCAGCATTTT. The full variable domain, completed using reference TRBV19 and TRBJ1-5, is DGGITQSPKYLFRKEGQNVTLSCEQNLNHDAMYWYRQDPGQGLRLIYYSQIVNDFQKGDIAEGYSVSREKKESFPLTVTSAQKNPTAFYLCASSVPTGGTGRPQHFGDGTRLSIL.

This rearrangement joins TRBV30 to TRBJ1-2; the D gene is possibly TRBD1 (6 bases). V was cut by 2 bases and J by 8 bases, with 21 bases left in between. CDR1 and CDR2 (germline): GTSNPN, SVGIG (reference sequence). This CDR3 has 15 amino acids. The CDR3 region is CAWSLPGAGALGYTF. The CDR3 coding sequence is TGTGCCTGGAGTCTCCCAGGGGCAGGGGCCTTGGGCTACACCTTC.

The CDR3 loop is CASSFNPDRGSYEQYV. In DNA form, the CDR3 reads TGTGCCAGCAGCTTCAACCCGGACAGGGGGTCCTACGAGCAGTACGTC. This rearrangement joins TRBV11-2 to TRBJ2-7; 10 nucleotides align to TRBD1. V lost 3 bases to trimming and J lost 1 base; unmatched junction nucleotides: 6. The CDR3 runs to 16 residues. Germline V gene lookup returns CDR1 SGHAT and CDR2 FQNNGV.

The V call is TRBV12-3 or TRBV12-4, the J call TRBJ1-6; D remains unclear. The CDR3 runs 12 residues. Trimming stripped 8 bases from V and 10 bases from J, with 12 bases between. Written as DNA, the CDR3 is TGTGCCAGCCGGGGTCGAGGCTCACCCCTCCACTTT. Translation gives CASRGRGSPLHF.

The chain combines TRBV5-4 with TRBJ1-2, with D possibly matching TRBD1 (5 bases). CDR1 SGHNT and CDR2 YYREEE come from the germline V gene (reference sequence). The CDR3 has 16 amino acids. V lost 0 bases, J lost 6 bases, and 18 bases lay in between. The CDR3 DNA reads TGTGCCAGCAGCTTGGGGACAATAAGCCCCGTCGATGGCTACACCTTC. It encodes CASSLGTISPVDGYTF.

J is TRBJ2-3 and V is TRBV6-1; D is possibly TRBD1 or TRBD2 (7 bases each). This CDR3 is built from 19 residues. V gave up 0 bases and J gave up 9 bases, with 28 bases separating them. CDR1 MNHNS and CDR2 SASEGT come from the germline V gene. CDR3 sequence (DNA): TGTGCCAGCAGTGAAGCCAGGGACAGCTGGGGGAGGGATACTAGGACGCAGTATTTT. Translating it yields CASSEARDSWGRDTRTQYF.

CDR3 loop: CASSLISGGTQETQYF. The CDR3 DNA reads TGCGCCAGCAGCTTGATTAGCGGGGGCACCCAAGAGACCCAGTACTTC. J is TRBJ2-5 and V is TRBV5-1, with 9 positions matching TRBD2. The germline V gene encodes CDR1 SGHRS and CDR2 YFSETQ. The trim removed 1 base at V and 1 base at J, leaving 5 bases unmatched. The CDR3 is made up of 16 amino acids.

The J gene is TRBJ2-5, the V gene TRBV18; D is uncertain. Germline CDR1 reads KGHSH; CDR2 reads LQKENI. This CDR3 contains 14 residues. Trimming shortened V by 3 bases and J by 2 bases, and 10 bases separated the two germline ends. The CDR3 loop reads CASSPTEIQETQYF. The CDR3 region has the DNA TGTGCCAGCTCACCTACAGAGATACAAGAGACCCAGTACTTC. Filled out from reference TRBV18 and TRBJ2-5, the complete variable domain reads NAGVMQNPRHLVRRRGQEARLRCSPMKGHSHVYWYRQLPEEGLKFMVYLQKENIIDESGMPKERFSAEFPKEGPSILRIQQVVRGDSAAYFCASSPTEIQETQYFGPGTRLLVL.

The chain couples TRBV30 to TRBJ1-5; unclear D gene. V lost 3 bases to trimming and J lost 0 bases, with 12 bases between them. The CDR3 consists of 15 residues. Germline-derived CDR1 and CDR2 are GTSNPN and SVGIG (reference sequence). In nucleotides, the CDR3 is TGTGCCTGGAGCACCGACCTATATAGCAATCAGCCCCAGCATTTT. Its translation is CAWSTDLYSNQPQHF.

The CDR3 DNA reads TGTGCCAGCAGACTAGCGGGGGGGCAAGAGACCCAGTACTTC. Translated, it gives CASRLAGGQETQYF. V is TRBV6-5 and J is TRBJ2-5, with TRBD2 matching 13 bases. V lost 6 bases to trimming and J lost 2 bases; unmatched junction nucleotides: 0. Germline CDR1 reads MNHEY; CDR2 reads SVGAGI. This CDR3 has 14 residues.

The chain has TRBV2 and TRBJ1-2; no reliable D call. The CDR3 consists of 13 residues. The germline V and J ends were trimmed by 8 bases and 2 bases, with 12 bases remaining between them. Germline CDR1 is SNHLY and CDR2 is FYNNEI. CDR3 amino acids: CASHSGANYGYTF. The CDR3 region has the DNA TGTGCCAGCCACTCCGGCGCCAACTATGGCTACACCTTC.

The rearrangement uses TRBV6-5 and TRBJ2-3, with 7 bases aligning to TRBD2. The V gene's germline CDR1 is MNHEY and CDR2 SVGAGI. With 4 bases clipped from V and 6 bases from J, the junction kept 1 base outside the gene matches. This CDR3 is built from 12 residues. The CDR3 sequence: CASSWGGDTQYF. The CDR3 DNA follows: TGTGCCAGCAGTTGGGGGGGGGATACGCAGTATTTT.

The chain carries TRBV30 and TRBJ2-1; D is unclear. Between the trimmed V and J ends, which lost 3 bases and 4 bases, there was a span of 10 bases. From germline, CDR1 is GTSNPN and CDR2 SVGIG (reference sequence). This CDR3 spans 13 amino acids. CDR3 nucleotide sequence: TGTGCCTGGAGCCCTCAGCCATACAATGAGCAGTTCTTC. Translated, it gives CAWSPQPYNEQFF.

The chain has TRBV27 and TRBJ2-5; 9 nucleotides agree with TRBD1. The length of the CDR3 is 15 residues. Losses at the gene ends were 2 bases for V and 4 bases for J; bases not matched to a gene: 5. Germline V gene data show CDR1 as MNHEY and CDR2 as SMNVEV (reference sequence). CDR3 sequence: CASSLRTGARETQYF. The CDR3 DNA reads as TGTGCCAGCAGTTTACGGACAGGGGCGAGAGAGACCCAGTACTTC.

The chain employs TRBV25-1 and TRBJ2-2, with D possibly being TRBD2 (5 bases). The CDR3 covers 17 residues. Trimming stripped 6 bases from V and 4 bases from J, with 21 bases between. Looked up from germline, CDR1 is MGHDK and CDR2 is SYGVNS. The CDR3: CASSPHRGSGITGELFF. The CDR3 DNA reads TGTGCCAGCAGCCCCCACCGGGGATCGGGTATCACCGGGGAGCTGTTTTTT. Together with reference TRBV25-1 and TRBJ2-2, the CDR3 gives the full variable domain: EADIYQTPRYLVIGTGKKITLECSQTMGHDKMYWYQQDPGMELHLIHYSYGVNSTEKGDLSSESTVSRIRTEHFPLTLESARPSHTSQYLCASSPHRGSGITGELFFGEGSRLTVL.

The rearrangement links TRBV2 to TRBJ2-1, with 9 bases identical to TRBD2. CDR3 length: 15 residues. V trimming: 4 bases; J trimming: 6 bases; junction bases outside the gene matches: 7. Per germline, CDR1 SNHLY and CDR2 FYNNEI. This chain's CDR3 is CASSVLAGGPNEQFF. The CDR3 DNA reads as TGTGCCAGCAGTGTCTTGGCGGGGGGGCCCAATGAGCAGTTCTTC.

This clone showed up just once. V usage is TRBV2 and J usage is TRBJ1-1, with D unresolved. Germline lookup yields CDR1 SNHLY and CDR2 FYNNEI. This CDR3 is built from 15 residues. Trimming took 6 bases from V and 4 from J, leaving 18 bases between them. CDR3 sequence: CASRRGWALGTEAFF. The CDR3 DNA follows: TGTGCCAGCAGACGAGGATGGGCCCTGGGCACTGAAGCTTTCTTT.

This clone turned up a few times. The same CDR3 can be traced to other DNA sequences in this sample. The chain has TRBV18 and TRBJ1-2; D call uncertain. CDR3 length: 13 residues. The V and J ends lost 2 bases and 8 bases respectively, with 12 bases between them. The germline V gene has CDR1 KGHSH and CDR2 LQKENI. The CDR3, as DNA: TGTGCCAGCTCACCAAGGACCGCGTCCGGCTACACCTTC. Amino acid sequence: CASSPRTASGYTF.

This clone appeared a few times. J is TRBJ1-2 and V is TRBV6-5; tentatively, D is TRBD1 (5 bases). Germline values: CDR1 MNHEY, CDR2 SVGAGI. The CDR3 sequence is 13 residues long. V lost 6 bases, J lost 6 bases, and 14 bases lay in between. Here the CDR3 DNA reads TGTGCCAGCAGCCAATCAGGGATTCATGGCTACACCTTC. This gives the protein CASSQSGIHGYTF.

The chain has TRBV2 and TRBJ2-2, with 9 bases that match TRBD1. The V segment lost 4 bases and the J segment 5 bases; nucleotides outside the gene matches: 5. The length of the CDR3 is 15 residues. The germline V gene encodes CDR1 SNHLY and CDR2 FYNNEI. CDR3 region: CASSGDRVKTGELFF. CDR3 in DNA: TGTGCCAGCAGTGGGGACAGGGTGAAGACCGGGGAGCTGTTTTTT.

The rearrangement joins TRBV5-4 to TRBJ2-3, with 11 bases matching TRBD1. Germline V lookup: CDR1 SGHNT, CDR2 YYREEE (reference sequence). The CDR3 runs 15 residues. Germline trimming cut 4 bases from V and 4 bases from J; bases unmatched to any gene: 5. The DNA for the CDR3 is TGTGCCAGCAGCATGGGACAGGGGGTTTCAGATACGCAGTATTTT. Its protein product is CASSMGQGVSDTQYF.

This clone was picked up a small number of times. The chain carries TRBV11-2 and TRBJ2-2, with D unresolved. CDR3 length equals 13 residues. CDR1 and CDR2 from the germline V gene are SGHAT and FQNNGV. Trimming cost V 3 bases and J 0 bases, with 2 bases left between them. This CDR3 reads CASSLTNTGELFF. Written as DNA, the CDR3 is TGTGCCAGCAGCTTGACGAACACCGGGGAGCTGTTTTTT.

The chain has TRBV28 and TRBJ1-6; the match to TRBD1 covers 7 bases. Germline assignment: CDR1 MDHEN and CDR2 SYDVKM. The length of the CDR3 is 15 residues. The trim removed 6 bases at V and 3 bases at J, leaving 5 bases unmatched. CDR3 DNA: TGTGCCAGCAGGGAAACAGGGGTCTATAATTCACCCCTCCACTTT. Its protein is CASRETGVYNSPLHF.